This T cell receptor (beta chain) was identified in a study of cytomegalovirus exposure and HLA in healthy donors. The PCR used 60 Vbeta and 13 Jbeta primers. Measured with immunoSEQ multiplex PCR; TCRdb has only the in-frame clones, and not every one. In the table there are 150,000 to 200,000 clones, 82% of which are singletons. Overall study findings and caveats: Per published reports, the classifier diagnosed cytomegalovirus status with high specificity and sensitivity. Later examination showed HLA-associated TCR beta chains had greater clonal expansion than equally common others.

This CDR3 is 16 amino acids long. Germline V gene lookup returns CDR1 SEHNR and CDR2 FQNEAQ (reference sequence). Deletions cut 1 base from V and 7 bases from J, with 17 bases between. About this clone: Its antigen is unidentified.

This chain links TRBV7-9 with TRBJ1-5; perhaps TRBD1 as D (6 bases). This receptor was identified in a man aged 40-55 years in good health and CMV-seronegative. The sample was PBMCs. CDR3 bases: TGTGCCAGCAGCTTAGAAGGGCAGGGGTCCCACCAGCCCCAGCATTTT. Translating it yields CASSLEGQGSHQPQHF. The whole variable domain, filled in from reference TRBV7-9 and TRBJ1-5, reads DTGVSQNPRHKITKRGQNVTFRCDPISEHNRLYWYRQTLGQGPEFLTYFQNEAQLEKSRLLSDRFSAERPKGSFSTLEIQRTEQGDSAMYLCASSLEGQGSHQPQHFGDGTRLSIL.